The subject of this entry is one T cell receptor beta chain. The antigen is not known. One end of the junction is discordant with germline, which a read error may explain. The data originate from a study of Graves' ophthalmopathy and Graves' hyperthyroidism. Study information: Peripheral blood sampling preceded any treatment and occurred at initial diagnosis.

Germline V gene lookup returns CDR1 SEHNR and CDR2 FQNEAQ (reference sequence). The CDR3 has 16 amino acids. General observations from the study: Most expanded thyroid clonotypes above 0.001 frequency also appeared in blood. The model's ophthalmopathy progression predictions had more than 55% sensitivity and less than 75% specificity.

CDR3 regions of TCR beta were amplified from RNA transcripts. After a first-round RT-PCR with HTBI primers, a second-round multiplex PCR was run. TCRdb reprocessed the multiplex PCR reads via MiXCR and lists one record per CDR3 protein. The sample contains hundreds of thousands of distinct CDR3 sequences, about 44% of which appear only once. Material for sequencing was peripheral blood. The clonotype originates from an adult man with Graves' ophthalmopathy. This chain joins TRBV7-9 and TRBJ2-5; a possible D gene is TRBD1 (5 bases). CDR3 coding DNA: TGTGCCAGCAGCTTACCGCTACTGGGGCCTGGAGAGGCCCAGTACTTC. It codes for CASSLPLLGPGEAQYF.